This T cell receptor (beta chain) derives from a study of early T cells in non-severe SARS-CoV-2 infection. Study background: The study sequenced bulk RNA from unsorted whole blood, with chains unpaired. Findings and limits, study-wide: VDJdb-based annotation leaned toward anti-spike CD8 responses and missed private and CD4 specificities.

Individually, cDNA molecules had unique molecular identifiers attached to them. MiXCR, applied by TCRdb to the 5' RACE reads, yields one record per CDR3 protein. The sample includes some 56,000 distinct CDR3 sequences, 8% to 11% seen only once; the top ten take 6% to 8%. Trimming took 0 bases from V and 3 from J, leaving 12 bases between them. This CDR3 has 15 amino acids. Germline-derived CDR1 and CDR2 are ENHRY and SYGVKD. This clonotype came up many times. Its antigen is currently unknown. Sequencing was performed on whole blood. The TCR sequence derives from an adult who was a healthcare worker with PCR-confirmed SARS-CoV-2 infection or an uninfected control (not recorded which). This chain connects TRBV10-3 to TRBJ2-7; no reliable D call. The CDR3 nucleotides read TGTGCCATCAGTGAGTCTCGCGGCATAATCTACGAGCAGTACTTC. This sequence encodes CAISESRGIIYEQYF.